This is a list of T cell receptor beta chains from one sample in a study of Graves' ophthalmopathy and Graves' hyperthyroidism. TCRdb redid the calling of the multiplex PCR reads with MiXCR, one entry per CDR3 protein. The table has 200,000 to 250,000 distinct CDR3 sequences, approximately 28% seen once. Sequencing input: peripheral blood. The receptors derive from a man in his fifties or sixties with Graves' ophthalmopathy. CDR3s include the opening cysteine and the closing phenylalanine or tryptophan. The D gene is left open where the match is weak. Where a row states a size, it is once, few, many or the class of an expanded clone; other rows omit it.

D gene: NA; V gene: TRBV6-2/TRBV6-3; clone size: many; J gene: TRBJ2-7; CDR3 protein: CASSYGQPTTYEQYF; CDR3 DNA: TGTGCCAGCAGTTATGGACAGCCAACTACCTACGAGCAGTACTTC
D gene: NA; V gene: TRBV11-1; clone size: many; J gene: TRBJ1-1; CDR3 protein: CASSLDEVGLGTEAFF; CDR3 DNA: TGTGCCAGCAGCTTAGACGAGGTGGGACTCGGCACTGAAGCTTTCTTT
D gene: NA; V gene: TRBV7-9; clone size: NA; J gene: TRBJ2-5; CDR3 protein: CASSLIFRSQETQYF; CDR3 DNA: TGTGCCAGCAGCTTAATATTCAGATCCCAAGAGACCCAGTACTTC
D gene: TRBD1; V gene: TRBV6-2/TRBV6-3; clone size: many; J gene: TRBJ1-1; CDR3 protein: CASSWDSRGTNTEAFF; CDR3 DNA: TGTGCCAGCAGTTGGGACAGCCGAGGGACTAACACTGAAGCTTTCTTT
D gene: NA; V gene: TRBV11-2; clone size: NA; J gene: TRBJ2-7; CDR3 protein: CASSLVGSGFSYEQYF; CDR3 DNA: TGTGCCAGCAGCTTAGTGGGTAGCGGTTTCTCCTACGAGCAGTACTTC
D gene: NA; V gene: TRBV28; clone size: many; J gene: TRBJ2-5; CDR3 protein: CASTLEGQETQYF; CDR3 DNA: TGTGCCAGCACTCTGGAGGGTCAAGAGACCCAGTACTTC
D gene: TRBD1; V gene: TRBV28; clone size: NA; J gene: TRBJ1-6; CDR3 protein: CASSQGRDRYNSPLHF; CDR3 DNA: TGTGCCAGCAGCCAAGGCAGGGACAGATATAATTCACCCCTCCACTTT
D gene: NA; V gene: TRBV29-1; clone size: many; J gene: TRBJ1-2; CDR3 protein: CSVDPVRAGRHYGYTF; CDR3 DNA: TGCAGCGTTGACCCGGTTCGGGCAGGTCGGCACTATGGCTACACCTTC
D gene: NA; V gene: TRBV28; clone size: many; J gene: TRBJ1-1; CDR3 protein: CASSLGMNTEAFF; CDR3 DNA: TGTGCCAGCAGTTTGGGTATGAACACTGAAGCTTTCTTT
D gene: NA; V gene: TRBV7-8; clone size: many; J gene: TRBJ2-5; CDR3 protein: CASSLARGRETQYF; CDR3 DNA: TGTGCCAGCAGCTTAGCGCGTGGGAGGGAGACCCAGTACTTC
D gene: TRBD2; V gene: TRBV4-1; clone size: many; J gene: TRBJ2-1; CDR3 protein: CASSQEQREGDEQFF; CDR3 DNA: TGCGCCAGCAGCCAAGAACAGCGGGAGGGTGATGAGCAGTTCTTC
D gene: NA; V gene: TRBV29-1; clone size: many; J gene: TRBJ2-5; CDR3 protein: CSVEGFGTSGTQYF; CDR3 DNA: TGCAGCGTTGAGGGTTTTGGGACCTCGGGGACCCAGTACTTC
D gene: NA; V gene: TRBV6-2/TRBV6-3; clone size: NA; J gene: TRBJ2-7; CDR3 protein: CASSWDAPYEQYF; CDR3 DNA: TGTGCCAGCAGCTGGGACGCCCCCTACGAGCAGTACTTC
D gene: NA; V gene: TRBV30; clone size: many; J gene: TRBJ1-5; CDR3 protein: CAWSTGQYQPQHF; CDR3 DNA: TGTGCCTGGAGTACTGGACAGTATCAGCCCCAGCATTTT
D gene: NA; V gene: TRBV7-8; clone size: many; J gene: TRBJ2-2; CDR3 protein: CASSLGGGTAGELFF; CDR3 DNA: TGTGCCAGCAGCTTAGGAGGGGGAACGGCCGGGGAGCTGTTTTTT
D gene: TRBD2; V gene: TRBV4-3; clone size: many; J gene: TRBJ2-5; CDR3 protein: CASSQIFSWEGLETQYF; CDR3 DNA: TGCGCCAGCAGCCAGATCTTTAGCTGGGAGGGGTTGGAGACCCAGTACTTC